This T cell receptor (beta chain) was documented in a study of cytomegalovirus exposure and HLA in healthy donors. Study as a whole: Tens of millions of unique TCRs from HLA-typed donors were held in an early release of data.

A note on this clone: The antigen is unknown.

PCR involved 60 Vbeta and 13 Jbeta primers. The repertoire was sequenced with immunoSEQ multiplex PCR; TCRdb's copy has only in-frame clones and lacks some. Of roughly 150,000 clones listed, under 85% are singletons. V was clipped by 4 bases and J by 2 bases, with 16 bases between them. Germline CDR1 and CDR2: LGHNA and YSLEER. CDR3 length equals 16 residues. Study-level points and caveats: Most TCR sequences showed up rarely, but some public TCRs showed up in many donors. Later analysis demonstrated an association between a missense DCLRE1C variant and TCR beta V- and J-gene trimming. Reports credit the classifier with highly specific, highly sensitive diagnosis of cytomegalovirus status.

The sample taken for sequencing was PBMCs. This rearrangement joins TRBV4-3 to TRBJ2-3; D unclear. This TCR was sampled from a woman aged 18 to 35 in good health and CMV-seropositive. CDR3 loop: CASSPAAIRVTDTQYF. The CDR3 nucleotides read TGCGCCAGCAGCCCCGCCGCCATCCGAGTCACAGATACGCAGTATTTT.